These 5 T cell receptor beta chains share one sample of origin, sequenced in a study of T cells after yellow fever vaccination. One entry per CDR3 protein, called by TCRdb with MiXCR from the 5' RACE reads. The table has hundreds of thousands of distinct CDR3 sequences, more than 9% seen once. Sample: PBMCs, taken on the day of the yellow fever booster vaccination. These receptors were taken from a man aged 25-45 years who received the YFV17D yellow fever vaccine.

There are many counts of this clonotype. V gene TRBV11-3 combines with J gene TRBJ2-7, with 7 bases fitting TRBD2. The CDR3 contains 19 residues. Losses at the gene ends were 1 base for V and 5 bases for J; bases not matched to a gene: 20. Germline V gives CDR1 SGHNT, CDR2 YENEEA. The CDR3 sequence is CASSLVVKTSRYQVNEQYF. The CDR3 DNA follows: TGTGCCAGCAGCTTAGTAGTTAAGACTAGCCGCTATCAGGTCAACGAGCAGTACTTC.

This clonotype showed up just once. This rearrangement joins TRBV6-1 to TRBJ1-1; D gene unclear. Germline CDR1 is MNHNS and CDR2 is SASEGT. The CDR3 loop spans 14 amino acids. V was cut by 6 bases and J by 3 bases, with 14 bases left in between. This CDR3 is CASRGPAGYTEAFF. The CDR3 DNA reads TGTGCCAGCAGAGGGCCCGCGGGCTACACTGAAGCTTTCTTT.

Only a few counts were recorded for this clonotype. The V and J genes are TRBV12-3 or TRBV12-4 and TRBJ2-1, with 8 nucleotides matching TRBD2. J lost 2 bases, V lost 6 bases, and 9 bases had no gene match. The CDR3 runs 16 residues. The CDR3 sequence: CASSPPGLAAYNEQFF. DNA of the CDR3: TGTGCCAGCAGCCCCCCCGGACTAGCAGCCTACAATGAGCAGTTCTTC.

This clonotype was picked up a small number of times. The CDR3 protein is CASSRTHDYEQYF. For the CDR3, the DNA is TGTGCCAGCAGCCGGACTCACGACTACGAGCAGTACTTC. The chain recombines TRBV14 with TRBJ2-7, with a weak D call TRBD2 (5 bases). CDR1 is SGHDN and CDR2 is FVKESK in the germline V gene. This CDR3 is 13 amino acids long. Trimming pared 4 bases from V and 3 bases from J, leaving 10 bases between.

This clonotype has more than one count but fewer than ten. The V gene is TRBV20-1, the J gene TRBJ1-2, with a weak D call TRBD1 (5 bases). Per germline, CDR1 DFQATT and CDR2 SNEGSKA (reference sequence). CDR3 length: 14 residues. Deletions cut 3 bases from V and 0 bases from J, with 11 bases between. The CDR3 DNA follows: TGCAGTGCTAGGGGGGAAATAGCTAACTATGGCTACACCTTC. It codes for CSARGEIANYGYTF.